Shown below are 5 T cell receptor beta chains from a single sample sequenced in a study of CD8 T cells in Susac syndrome. The RNA input was about 0.5 to 1 ug, and it was reverse transcribed with random hexamers. TCRdb re-called the immunoSEQ multiplex PCR reads through MiXCR, storing one row per CDR3 protein. The sample carries about 240,000 distinct CDR3 sequences, 90% to 97% recorded once. Sequencing used CD4+ T cells from PBMCs. All receptors derive from a human donor with Susac syndrome.

This chain uses TRBV7-8 with TRBJ2-5; D uncertain. There are 12 residues in the CDR3. Per germline, CDR1 SGHVS and CDR2 FQNEAQ. Trimming cost V 7 bases and J 5 bases, with 11 bases left between them. The CDR3 DNA is TGTGCCAGCACCCCTTTTAGGGAGACCCAGTACTTC. This sequence encodes CASTPFRETQYF.

This clonotype was found once. The genes are TRBV20-1 and TRBJ1-1; 11 bases fit TRBD1. From germline, CDR1 is DFQATT and CDR2 SNEGSKA (reference sequence). The CDR3 consists of 13 residues. Germline trimming cut 6 bases from V and 5 bases from J; bases unmatched to any gene: 5. CDR3: CSALGQGVTEAFF. DNA for the CDR3: TGCAGTGCCTTGGGACAGGGGGTTACTGAAGCTTTCTTT.

This clonotype was seen a single time. The J gene is TRBJ2-7, the V gene TRBV20-1; TRBD1 aligns across 8 bases. CDR1 and CDR2 from the germline V gene are DFQATT and SNEGSKA (reference sequence). This CDR3 is 15 amino acids long. Unmatched junction bases numbered 7, after V lost 3 bases and J lost 0 bases. The CDR3 here is CSARGQAGSSYEQYF. The CDR3 coding sequence is TGCAGTGCTAGGGGACAGGCCGGGAGCTCCTACGAGCAGTACTTC.

The chain combines TRBV29-1 with TRBJ1-3; D unclear. This CDR3 is 14 amino acids long. Germline CDR1 SQVTM, CDR2 ANQGSEA. The V end was cut by 0 bases, the J end by 0 bases, with 6 bases between. The CDR3 spells CSVEDPGSGNTIYF. Written as DNA, the CDR3 is TGCAGCGTTGAAGATCCGGGCTCTGGAAACACCATATATTTT.

The chain employs TRBV20-1 and TRBJ2-3; unclear D gene. The CDR3 spans 15 residues. Trimming stripped 5 bases from V and 1 base from J, with 16 bases between. Per the germline V gene, CDR1 is DFQATT and CDR2 is SNEGSKA (reference sequence). CDR3 amino acids: CSAAAPEEGTDTQYF. The CDR3 DNA follows: TGCAGTGCTGCTGCCCCCGAGGAAGGCACAGATACGCAGTATTTT.